What follows are 17 T cell receptor beta chains derived from one specimen sequenced in a study of Graves' ophthalmopathy and Graves' hyperthyroidism. For repertoire sequencing, the TCR beta CDR3 regions were amplified from RNA transcripts. Second-round multiplex PCR came after first-round RT-PCR with HTBI primers. TCRdb redid the calling of the multiplex PCR reads with MiXCR, one entry per CDR3 protein. The sample comprises a few hundred thousand distinct CDR3 sequences, 35% to 40% of which are singletons, and 3.5% to 5% rests with the top ten. The source material was peripheral blood or thyroid tissue (not recorded which). These receptors originate from an adult man with Graves' hyperthyroidism.

By proportion, this clonotype is medium-sized. V usage is TRBV2 and J usage is TRBJ1-2; D unresolved. This CDR3 has 11 residues. Germline CDR1 is SNHLY and CDR2 is FYNNEI. V was cut by 2 bases and J by 6 bases, with 4 bases left in between. The CDR3 spells CASSEFDGYTF. For the CDR3, the DNA is TGTGCCAGCAGTGAATTCGATGGCTACACCTTC.

The table lists this clonotype with many counts. The gene calls are TRBV7-9 and TRBJ1-1; TRBD1 might be the D (6 bases). V was pared by 7 bases and J by 7 bases, with 16 bases between. Germline V gives CDR1 SEHNR, CDR2 FQNEAQ (reference sequence). This CDR3 has 13 residues. The CDR3 sequence is CASNLAGGGEAFF. The CDR3 nucleotides read TGTGCCAGCAACTTGGCTGGGGGCGGTGAAGCTTTCTTT.

The chain employs TRBV19 and TRBJ2-5, with a possible D match to TRBD2 (5 bases). In germline, CDR1 is LNHDA, CDR2 SQIVND (reference sequence). CDR3 length equals 17 residues. Deletions cut 3 bases from V and 2 bases from J, with 19 bases between. This CDR3 is CASSIFTGSGFQETQYF. CDR3 DNA sequence: TGTGCCAGTAGTATTTTTACCGGGTCGGGGTTTCAAGAGACCCAGTACTTC.

The V call is TRBV4-1, the J call TRBJ2-7, with 8 bases that match TRBD2. The CDR3 runs to 16 residues. V lost 4 bases, J lost 4 bases, and 12 bases stayed unmatched. Germline V gene lookup returns CDR1 MGHRA and CDR2 YSYEKL. CDR3 region: CASSREFIAGRYEQYF. The CDR3 DNA reads as TGCGCCAGCAGCCGTGAATTCATAGCGGGAAGATACGAGCAGTACTTC.

J is TRBJ1-6 and V is TRBV5-6, with a weak D call TRBD1 (6 bases). The CDR3 contains 15 residues. The germline gives CDR1 SGHDT, CDR2 YYEEEE. Trimming cost V 0 bases and J 11 bases, with 15 bases left between them. DNA of the CDR3: TGTGCCAGCAGCTTGGGGGGGCAGGGGCGGCCACCCCTCCACTTT. This sequence encodes CASSLGGQGRPPLHF.

With regard to this clonotype: A much bigger clone sits one base away, suggesting this may be a read error. Here the CDR3 omits its conserved ending phenylalanine or tryptophan, so a read error is the likely source. The DNA is left out, because the CDR3 cannot be placed on it with certainty; the CDR3 is given as TCRdb lists it. This sequence joins TRBV7-9 and TRBJ1-2; TRBD1, the table's D call, lacks a check against the DNA. From its first to its last residue, the CDR3 has 13 amino acids. CDR1 SEHNR and CDR2 FQNEAQ come from the germline V gene (reference sequence). CDR3 residues: CASSFRDRGSSGP.

This clonotype was seen ten or more times. The V call is TRBV5-6, the J call TRBJ2-7; D perhaps matches TRBD1 (7 bases). Germline V gene data show CDR1 as SGHDT and CDR2 as YYEEEE. Trimming pared 3 bases from V and 7 bases from J, leaving 23 bases between. The CDR3 length is 16 residues. CDR3 sequence reads: CASSSSLQGTFEEQYF. The CDR3 DNA reads as TGTGCCAGCAGCTCCTCCCTACAGGGGACTTTTGAGGAGCAGTACTTC.

Comments on this clonotype: Germline and junction disagree at one end, which may indicate a read error. The rearrangement uses TRBV7-3 and TRBJ2-7, with a tentative D call TRBD2 (7 bases). CDR3 length equals 15 residues. Germline V gives CDR1 SGHTA, CDR2 FQGTGA. The CDR3 sequence: CAGSQAGTGQYEQYF. Written as DNA, the CDR3 is TGTGCCGGCAGCCAAGCGGGAACAGGGCAATACGAGCAGTACTTC.

This clonotype was seen at least ten times. The chain couples TRBV5-1 to TRBJ2-5; 7 bases fit TRBD1. Germline CDR1 SGHRS, CDR2 YFSETQ. V gave up 4 bases and J gave up 4 bases; unmatched junction bases: 4. The CDR3 loop spans 13 amino acids. CDR3 sequence reads: CASSRGQLETQYF. The CDR3 DNA is TGCGCCAGCAGCCGGGGACAGCTAGAGACCCAGTACTTC.

In this sample, this clonotype turned up many times. The genes are TRBV7-8 and TRBJ1-4, with TRBD1 matching over 7 bases. Germline values: CDR1 SGHVS, CDR2 FQNEAQ. The trim removed 7 bases at V and 5 bases at J, leaving 10 bases unmatched. The CDR3 runs 15 residues. The CDR3 reads CASTGGTAYNEKLFF. CDR3 DNA: TGTGCCAGCACAGGGGGAACAGCATACAATGAAAAACTGTTTTTT.

This clonotype was counted at least ten times. CDR3 bases: TGCAGTGCCATGGGAGTTCCCACAGATACGCAGTATTTT. It is translated as CSAMGVPTDTQYF. This chain connects TRBV20-1 to TRBJ2-3; D may be TRBD2 (5 bases). The CDR3 totals 13 residues. The V gene's germline CDR1 is DFQATT and CDR2 SNEGSKA (reference sequence). V was cut by 6 bases and J by 2 bases, with 12 bases left in between.

This chain connects TRBV19 to TRBJ1-2, with D tentatively TRBD1 (5 bases). There are 13 residues in the CDR3. Germline V CDR1 and CDR2: LNHDA, SQIVND (reference sequence). V lost 6 bases and J lost 4, with 12 bases in between. In DNA, the CDR3 is TGTGCCAGTAGCCACCGGGACTCCTATGGCTACACCTTC. Amino acid sequence: CASSHRDSYGYTF.

This sequence joins TRBV2 and TRBJ2-5; 11 positions agree with TRBD2. V shed 7 bases and J 7 bases; nucleotides not matched to a gene: 8. The CDR3 is 14 residues long. The germline CDR1 and CDR2 sequences are SNHLY and FYNNEI. CDR3 sequence: CASKLAGVSATQYF. The CDR3, as DNA: TGTGCCAGCAAACTAGCGGGAGTTTCAGCGACCCAGTACTTC.

The chain has TRBV10-3 and TRBJ2-1; D gene unclear. CDR3 length: 14 amino acids. Trimming removed 10 bases at V and 7 bases at J, with 20 bases between. Germline V gene data show CDR1 as ENHRY and CDR2 as SYGVKD. CDR3 residues: CATRSDGATNEQFF. CDR3 nucleotide sequence: TGTGCCACCAGGAGTGACGGAGCAACTAATGAGCAGTTCTTC.

The CDR3 protein is CASSSRLAGLETQYF. The CDR3 DNA reads TGTGCCAGCAGCTCCAGACTAGCGGGGCTGGAGACCCAGTACTTC. The chain joins TRBV7-6 to TRBJ2-5; TRBD2 matches at 11 bases. In germline, CDR1 is SGHVS, CDR2 FNYEAQ. The CDR3 is made up of 15 amino acids. Trimming removed 4 bases from V and 5 bases from J; junction bases left unmatched: 6. The variable domain in full, completed from reference TRBV7-6 and TRBJ2-5, reads GAGVSQSPRYKVTKRGQDVALRCDPISGHVSLYWYRQALGQGPEFLTYFNYEAQQDKSGLPNDRFSAERPEGSISTLTIQRTEQRDSAMYRCASSSRLAGLETQYFGPGTRLLVL.

The J gene is TRBJ2-2, the V gene TRBV2; perhaps TRBD1 as D (6 bases). The CDR3 is 13 amino acids. V lost 6 bases and J lost 5, with 10 bases in between. Germline lookup yields CDR1 SNHLY and CDR2 FYNNEI. The CDR3 loop is CASSVDRTGELFF. Written as DNA, the CDR3 is TGTGCCAGCAGCGTGGACAGAACCGGGGAGCTGTTTTTT.

This clonotype has at least ten counts. This sequence joins TRBV5-1 and TRBJ1-4, with D possibly TRBD1 on 6 matching bases. Trimming took 4 bases from V and 7 from J, leaving 20 bases between them. CDR3 size: 16 residues. Germline loops: CDR1 SGHRS, CDR2 YFSETQ. The CDR3 DNA follows: TGCGCCAGCAGCCCCCGATGGAAGGGGGGTGGTGAAAAACTGTTTTTT. Its protein product is CASSPRWKGGGEKLFF.